What follows are 26 T cell receptor beta chains derived from one specimen sequenced in a study of beta chain features in type 1 diabetes. Overall study results and limits: TCRB CDR3 length was moderately but significantly reduced in all four CD4+ subsets of Type 1 diabetes patients.

Antigens of these TCRs are unknown. The authors reverse transcribed all of the isolated RNA, so sequencing captured expressed TCRB transcripts. The protocol was immunoSEQ multiplex PCR, while the TCRdb copy is restricted to in-frame clones and leaves out a portion. Here the sample spans more than 200,000 clones, 16% being singletons. The sequencing input was naive CD4+ T cells from blood. The receptor set was obtained from a man aged 30-40 years with type 1 diabetes.

In its sample, this clone was seen a few times. The V call is TRBV19, the J call TRBJ2-7, with 8 bases that match TRBD1. This CDR3 has 14 amino acids. Germline V gene lookup returns CDR1 LNHDA and CDR2 SQIVND (reference sequence). The V segment lost 4 bases and the J segment 7 bases; nucleotides outside the gene matches: 9. The CDR3 protein is CASSTMTGALEQYF. CDR3 bases: TGTGCCAGTAGTACAATGACAGGGGCCTTGGAGCAGTACTTC.

This clone was seen more than once but under ten times. The chain links TRBV7-2 to TRBJ2-1, with D uncertain. The V gene's germline CDR1 is SGHTA and CDR2 FQGNSA. Between the trimmed V and J ends, which lost 1 base and 4 bases, there was a span of 11 bases. The CDR3 consists of 15 residues. CDR3 DNA: TGTGCCAGCAGCTTAGGGCCCGCAGATTACAATGAGCAGTTCTTC. It translates to CASSLGPADYNEQFF.

This rearrangement joins TRBV7-9 to TRBJ2-1; 9 positions agree with TRBD2. Looked up from germline, CDR1 is SEHNR and CDR2 is FQNEAQ (reference sequence). With V trimmed by 4 bases and J by 4 bases, 8 bases remained unmatched. CDR3 length: 16 residues. CDR3 sequence (DNA): TGTGCCAGCAGCTCCCGGGTAGCGGGAGCATACAATGAGCAGTTCTTC. Translating gives CASSSRVAGAYNEQFF.

V is TRBV7-6 and J is TRBJ2-7; D is possibly TRBD2 (6 bases). CDR3 length: 13 residues. The V end lost 4 bases, the J end lost 2 bases, and 9 bases lay between the germline ends. In germline, CDR1 is SGHVS, CDR2 FNYEAQ. This chain's CDR3 is CASSSGLTYEQYF. The CDR3 DNA sequence: TGTGCCAGCAGCTCCGGACTAACCTACGAGCAGTACTTC.

This clone appeared a single time. The chain is built from TRBV7-3 and TRBJ2-1, with a tentative D call TRBD2 (5 bases). Trimming took 6 bases from V and 9 from J, leaving 15 bases between them. This CDR3 has 13 residues. Germline V lookup: CDR1 SGHTA, CDR2 FQGTGA. This CDR3 is CASSLSGKGEQFF. CDR3 bases: TGTGCCAGCAGTTTGAGCGGAAAAGGTGAGCAGTTCTTC. Full variable domain (missing parts from reference TRBV7-3 and TRBJ2-1): GAGVSQTPSNKVTEKGKYVELRCDPISGHTALYWYRQSLGQGPEFLIYFQGTGAADDSGLPNDRFFAVRPEGSVSTLKIQRTERGDSAVYLCASSLSGKGEQFFGPGTRLTVL.

This clone was counted a few times. V and J are TRBV7-9 and TRBJ2-7, with a possible D match to TRBD1 (6 bases). The length of the CDR3 is 16 residues. The V and J ends lost 2 bases and 1 base respectively, with 15 bases between them. Germline lookup yields CDR1 SEHNR and CDR2 FQNEAQ (reference sequence). The CDR3 coding sequence is TGTGCCAGCAGCTTAAAGGGCAGGGGCCTTTCCTACGAGCAGTACTTC. Protein: CASSLKGRGLSYEQYF. Looking up the rest from reference TRBV7-9 and TRBJ2-7 gives the full variable domain: DTGVSQNPRHKITKRGQNVTFRCDPISEHNRLYWYRQTLGQGPEFLTYFQNEAQLEKSRLLSDRFSAERPKGSFSTLEIQRTEQGDSAMYLCASSLKGRGLSYEQYFGPGTRLTVT.

A few counts support this clone. This chain joins TRBV25-1 and TRBJ2-2; D might be TRBD2 (6 bases). The CDR3 is made up of 17 amino acids. The V end lost 3 bases, the J end lost 5 bases, and 19 bases lay between the germline ends. Germline V CDR1 and CDR2: MGHDK, SYGVNS. The chain's CDR3 is CASSEGPGRRDTGELFF. For the CDR3, the DNA is TGTGCCAGCAGTGAGGGTCCCGGCCGGCGGGATACCGGGGAGCTGTTTTTT.

The V gene is TRBV29-1, the J gene TRBJ2-1, with 7 nucleotides matching TRBD2. The V segment lost 0 bases and the J segment 1 base; nucleotides outside the gene matches: 6. CDR1 and CDR2 from the germline V gene are SQVTM and ANQGSEA. This CDR3 region has 16 residues. The CDR3 sequence is CSVEDGSGKSYNEQFF. The CDR3 nucleotides read TGCAGCGTTGAAGATGGGAGCGGGAAATCCTACAATGAGCAGTTCTTC.

This chain links TRBV20-1 with TRBJ2-5, with D possibly matching TRBD2 (5 bases). CDR1 is DFQATT, CDR2 SNEGSKA, per germline (reference sequence). V was cut by 4 bases and J by 10 bases, with 10 bases left in between. The CDR3 covers 10 residues. The CDR3: CSAKVGNQYF. CDR3 in DNA: TGCAGTGCTAAAGTCGGGAACCAGTACTTC.

This clone was observed a handful of times. DNA of the CDR3: TGTGCCAGCAGTTCTGCAGGCGTTCGCACAGATACGCAGTATTTT. This sequence encodes CASSSAGVRTDTQYF. This chain connects TRBV27 to TRBJ2-3; D is uncertain. Germline V gene sequence: CDR1 MNHEY, CDR2 SMNVEV (reference sequence). V gave up 4 bases and J gave up 1 base, with 12 bases separating them. The CDR3 has 15 residues.

This clone turned up a few times. The chain links TRBV25-1 to TRBJ2-1, with D hard to call. Germline CDR1 is MGHDK and CDR2 is SYGVNS. Deletions cut 2 bases from V and 0 bases from J, with 11 bases between. This CDR3 is built from 16 residues. CDR3 loop: CASSEVGSNSYNEQFF. For the CDR3, the DNA is TGTGCCAGCAGTGAAGTAGGGTCTAACTCCTACAATGAGCAGTTCTTC.

There are a few counts of this clone. The genes are TRBV5-1 and TRBJ1-3; 7 nucleotides line up with TRBD1. The CDR3 consists of 15 residues. Unmatched junction bases numbered 8, after V lost 4 bases and J lost 4 bases. Germline-derived CDR1 and CDR2 are SGHRS and YFSETQ. The DNA of the CDR3 is TGCGCCAGCAGCGATCTGACAGGGACGGGAAACACCATATATTTT. It is translated as CASSDLTGTGNTIYF.

V and J are TRBV9 and TRBJ2-4; perhaps TRBD2 as D (6 bases). Trimming took off 2 bases at V and 1 base at J, with 16 bases between the two ends. Germline CDR1 is SGDLS and CDR2 is YYNGEE. The CDR3 loop spans 17 amino acids. The CDR3 protein is CASSVASGGMAKNIQYF. In DNA form, the CDR3 reads TGTGCCAGCAGCGTTGCGTCTGGCGGGATGGCCAAAAACATTCAGTACTTC.

The rearrangement links TRBV28 to TRBJ2-6; D is ambiguous. Germline V gene sequence: CDR1 MDHEN, CDR2 SYDVKM. V was trimmed by 1 base and J by 1 base, leaving 5 bases between them. CDR3 length: 15 residues. The CDR3 protein is CASSLSVSGANVLTF. The DNA for the CDR3 is TGTGCCAGCAGTTTATCGGTTTCTGGGGCCAACGTCCTGACTTTC.

This clone was observed a few times. The chain has TRBV7-2 and TRBJ1-1; D ambiguous. Germline V gives CDR1 SGHTA, CDR2 FQGNSA. Between the trimmed V and J ends, which lost 4 bases and 2 bases, there was a span of 11 bases. The CDR3 length is 14 residues. The CDR3, as DNA: TGTGCCAGCAGCTCAAGACTGGGAAACACTGAAGCTTTCTTT. This codes for CASSSRLGNTEAFF.

The rearrangement links TRBV25-1 to TRBJ2-1, with TRBD2 identical over 12 bases. This CDR3 has 16 amino acids. V was pared by 5 bases and J by 1 base, with 3 bases of the junction left unmatched. Germline loops: CDR1 MGHDK, CDR2 SYGVNS. Here the CDR3 DNA reads TGTGCCAGCAGTTTTGGGACTAGCGGGTCCTACAATGAGCAGTTCTTC. Translating it yields CASSFGTSGSYNEQFF.

This clone was counted a few times. The V gene is TRBV5-1, the J gene TRBJ2-1, with TRBD2 matching over 7 bases. Losses at the gene ends were 7 bases for V and 3 bases for J; bases not matched to a gene: 7. Per the germline V gene, CDR1 is SGHRS and CDR2 is YFSETQ. The CDR3 is 14 amino acids. CDR3 residues: CASFAGDLYNEQFF. DNA for the CDR3: TGCGCCAGCTTCGCGGGAGATCTCTACAATGAGCAGTTCTTC.

This clone was seen more than once but under ten times. CDR3 DNA sequence: TGTGCCAGCAGTGAACCCCAGGGGACAGATACGCAGTATTTT. As protein: CASSEPQGTDTQYF. V is TRBV25-1 and J is TRBJ2-3, with D perhaps matching TRBD1 (6 bases). This CDR3 is 14 amino acids long. The germline V gene has CDR1 MGHDK and CDR2 SYGVNS. Trimming removed 2 bases at V and 3 bases at J, with 9 bases between.

This clone occurred a few times. V gene TRBV4-3 combines with J gene TRBJ2-3; 9 bases line up with TRBD1. Unmatched junction bases numbered 8, after V lost 3 bases and J lost 4 bases. This CDR3 is 16 amino acids long. The V gene's germline CDR1 is LGHNA and CDR2 YSLEER. The CDR3 loop is CASSQGPGQGSDTQYF. CDR3 coding DNA: TGCGCCAGCAGCCAGGGACCGGGACAGGGCTCAGATACGCAGTATTTT.

The rearrangement uses TRBV7-9 and TRBJ2-7; D call uncertain. The CDR3 spans 13 residues. The V gene's germline CDR1 is SEHNR and CDR2 FQNEAQ (reference sequence). Between the trimmed V and J ends, which lost 4 bases and 4 bases, there was a span of 11 bases. Written as DNA, the CDR3 is TGTGCCAGCAGCTATCCGGCAAAGTACGAGCAGTACTTC. As protein: CASSYPAKYEQYF.

This clone was seen a few times. Sequence at one end of the junction differs from germline and may be a read error. This chain uses TRBV7-7 with TRBJ2-1, with 7 positions matching TRBD2. CDR3 length equals 13 residues. Germline V lookup: CDR1 SSHAT, CDR2 FNYEAQ (reference sequence). The chain's CDR3 is CASSRTSYNEQFF. The CDR3 DNA sequence: TGTGCTAGCAGCCGGACTAGCTACAATGAGCAGTTCTTC.

A few counts support this clone. The genes are TRBV10-3 and TRBJ2-3; weak D call: TRBD2 (5 bases). Trimming pared 0 bases from V and 4 bases from J, leaving 11 bases between. Germline V gene sequence: CDR1 ENHRY, CDR2 SYGVKD. There are 15 residues in the CDR3. The CDR3 coding sequence is TGTGCCATCAGTGAGTCGGAGGATAGCGCAGATACGCAGTATTTT. This encodes CAISESEDSADTQYF.

This clone showed up just a few times. The chain carries TRBV4-1 and TRBJ2-3; 8 nucleotides align to TRBD2. This CDR3 has 15 residues. Germline V gene data show CDR1 as MGHRA and CDR2 as YSYEKL. After removal of 1 base from V and 12 bases from J, the junction contained 12 bases not matched to a gene. DNA for the CDR3: TGCGCCAGCAGCCAAGGACACCTAGCGGGTGATATCCAGTATTTT. Translating gives CASSQGHLAGDIQYF.

The chain recombines TRBV14 with TRBJ2-1, with D unresolved. The V gene lost 4 bases and the J gene lost 4 bases, with 14 bases spanning the gap. The CDR3 runs 15 residues. Per germline, CDR1 SGHDN and CDR2 FVKESK. CDR3 sequence (DNA): TGTGCCAGCAGCCCCTGGGGAAACCTATACAATGAGCAGTTCTTC. This codes for CASSPWGNLYNEQFF.

The chain is built from TRBV28 and TRBJ2-5; D unresolved. V lost 2 bases, J lost 1 base, and 11 bases lay in between. This CDR3 comprises 15 residues. Germline V CDR1 and CDR2: MDHEN, SYDVKM. The CDR3 nucleotides read TGTGCCAGCAGTTTACCGGCGGCTGCCCAAGAGACCCAGTACTTC. It codes for CASSLPAAAQETQYF.

This clone has just a few counts. The chain is built from TRBV30 and TRBJ2-3, with D hard to call. The CDR3 extends over 11 amino acids. Germline loops: CDR1 GTSNPN, CDR2 SVGIG (reference sequence). Trimming cost V 1 base and J 6 bases, with 5 bases left between them. The CDR3 nucleotides read TGTGCCTGGAGTGATAGGGATACGCAGTATTTT. Protein: CAWSDRDTQYF.